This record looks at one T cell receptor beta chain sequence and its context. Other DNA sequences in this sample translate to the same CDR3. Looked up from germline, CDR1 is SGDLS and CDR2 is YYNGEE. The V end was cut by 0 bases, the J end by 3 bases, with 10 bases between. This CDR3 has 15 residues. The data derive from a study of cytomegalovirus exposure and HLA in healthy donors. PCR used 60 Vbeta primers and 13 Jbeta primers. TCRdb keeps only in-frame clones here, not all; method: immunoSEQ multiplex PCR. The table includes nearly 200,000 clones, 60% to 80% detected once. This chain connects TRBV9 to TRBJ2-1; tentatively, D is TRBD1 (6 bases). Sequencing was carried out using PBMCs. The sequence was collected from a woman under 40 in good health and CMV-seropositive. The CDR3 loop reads CASSVEQGNYNEQFF. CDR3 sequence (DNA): TGTGCCAGCAGCGTAGAACAGGGAAACTACAATGAGCAGTTCTTC.